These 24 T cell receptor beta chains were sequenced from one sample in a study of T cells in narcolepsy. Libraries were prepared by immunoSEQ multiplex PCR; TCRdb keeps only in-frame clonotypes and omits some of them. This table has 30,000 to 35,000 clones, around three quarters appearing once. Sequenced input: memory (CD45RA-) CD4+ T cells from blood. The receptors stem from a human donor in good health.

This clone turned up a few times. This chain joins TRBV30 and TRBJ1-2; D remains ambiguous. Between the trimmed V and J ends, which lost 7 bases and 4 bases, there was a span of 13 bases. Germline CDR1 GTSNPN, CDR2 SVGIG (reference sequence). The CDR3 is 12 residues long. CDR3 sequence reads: CASLDGVYGYTF. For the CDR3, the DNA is TGTGCCTCCTTAGACGGAGTCTATGGCTACACCTTC.

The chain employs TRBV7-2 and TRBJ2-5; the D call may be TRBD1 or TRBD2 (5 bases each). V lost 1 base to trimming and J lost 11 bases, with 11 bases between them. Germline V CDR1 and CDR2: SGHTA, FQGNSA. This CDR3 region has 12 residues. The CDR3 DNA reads TGTGCCAGCAGCTTAGGGGTAGGGGAGCAGTACTTC. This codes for CASSLGVGEQYF.

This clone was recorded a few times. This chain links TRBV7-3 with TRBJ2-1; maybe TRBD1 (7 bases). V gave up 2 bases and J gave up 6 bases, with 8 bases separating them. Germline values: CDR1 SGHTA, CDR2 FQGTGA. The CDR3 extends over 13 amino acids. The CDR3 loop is CASSLQGGNEQFF. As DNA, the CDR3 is TGTGCCAGCAGCTTACAGGGGGGCAATGAGCAGTTCTTC.

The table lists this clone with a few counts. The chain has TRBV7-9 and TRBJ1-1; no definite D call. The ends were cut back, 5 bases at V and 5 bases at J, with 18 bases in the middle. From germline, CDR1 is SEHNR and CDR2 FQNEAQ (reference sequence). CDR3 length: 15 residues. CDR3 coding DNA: TGTGCCAGCAGCCCCGGGCAGCCCCTTGGGACTGAAGCTTTCTTT. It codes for CASSPGQPLGTEAFF.

The CDR3 bases are TGTGCCAGCTCACCAGGGCAGAACGAGCAGTACTTC. The encoded protein is CASSPGQNEQYF. The chain couples TRBV18 to TRBJ2-7; the D is unclear. Per germline, CDR1 KGHSH and CDR2 LQKENI. Trimming removed 2 bases from V and 5 bases from J, with 7 bases in between. The CDR3 has 12 amino acids.

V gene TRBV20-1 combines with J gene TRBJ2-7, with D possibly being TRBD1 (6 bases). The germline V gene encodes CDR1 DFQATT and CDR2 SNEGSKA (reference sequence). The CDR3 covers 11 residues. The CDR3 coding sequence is TGCAGCAGATCAACAGGGAACGAGCAGTACTTC. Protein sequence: CSRSTGNEQYF.

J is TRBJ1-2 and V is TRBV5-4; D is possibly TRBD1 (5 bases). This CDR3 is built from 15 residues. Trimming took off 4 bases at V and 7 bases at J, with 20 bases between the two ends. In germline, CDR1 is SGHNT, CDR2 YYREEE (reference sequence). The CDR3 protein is CASSPPGGSFGGYTF. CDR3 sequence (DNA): TGTGCCAGCAGCCCCCCGGGGGGAAGTTTTGGTGGCTACACCTTC.

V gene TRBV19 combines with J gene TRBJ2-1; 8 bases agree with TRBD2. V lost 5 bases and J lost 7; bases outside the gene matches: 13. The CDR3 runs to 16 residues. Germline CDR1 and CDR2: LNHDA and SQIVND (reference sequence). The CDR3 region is CASSLRGSGKRNEQFF. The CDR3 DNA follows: TGTGCCAGTAGTCTTCGCGGTAGCGGGAAAAGGAATGAGCAGTTCTTC.

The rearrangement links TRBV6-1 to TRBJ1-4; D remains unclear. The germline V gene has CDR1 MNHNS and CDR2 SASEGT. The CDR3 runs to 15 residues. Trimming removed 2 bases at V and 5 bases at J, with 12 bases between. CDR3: CASSESGGRNEKLFF. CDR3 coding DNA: TGTGCCAGCAGTGAATCCGGAGGCAGGAATGAAAAACTGTTTTTT.

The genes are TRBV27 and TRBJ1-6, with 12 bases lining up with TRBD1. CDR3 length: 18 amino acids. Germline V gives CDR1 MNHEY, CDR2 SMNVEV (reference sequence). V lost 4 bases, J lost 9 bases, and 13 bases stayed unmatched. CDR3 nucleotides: TGTGCCAGCAGTTCGACCGGGACAGGGGGCTTCTTGGGTTCACCCCTCCACTTT. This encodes CASSSTGTGGFLGSPLHF.

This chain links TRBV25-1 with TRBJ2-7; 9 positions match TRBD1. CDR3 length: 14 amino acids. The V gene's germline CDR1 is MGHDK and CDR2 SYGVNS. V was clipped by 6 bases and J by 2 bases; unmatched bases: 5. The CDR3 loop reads CASRGTGTTYEQYF. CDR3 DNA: TGTGCCAGCAGAGGGACAGGGACTACCTACGAGCAGTACTTC.

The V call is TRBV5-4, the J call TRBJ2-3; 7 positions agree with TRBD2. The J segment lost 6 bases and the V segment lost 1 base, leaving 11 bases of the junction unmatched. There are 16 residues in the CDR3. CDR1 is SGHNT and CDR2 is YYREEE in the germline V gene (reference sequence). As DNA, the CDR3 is TGTGCCAGCAGCTTGTCTAGCGGCTCCCCGGCGGATACGCAGTATTTT. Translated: CASSLSSGSPADTQYF.

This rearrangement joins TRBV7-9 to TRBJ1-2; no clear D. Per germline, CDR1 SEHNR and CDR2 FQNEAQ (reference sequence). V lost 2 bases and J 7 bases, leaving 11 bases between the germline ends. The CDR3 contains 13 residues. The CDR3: CASSLMTNGGYTF. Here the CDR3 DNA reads TGTGCCAGCAGCTTAATGACAAACGGTGGCTACACCTTC.

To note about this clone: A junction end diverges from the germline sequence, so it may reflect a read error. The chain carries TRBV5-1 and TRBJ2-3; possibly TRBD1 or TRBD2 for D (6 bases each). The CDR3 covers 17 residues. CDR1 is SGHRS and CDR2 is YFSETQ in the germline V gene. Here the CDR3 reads CASSLAGGLEETGTQYF. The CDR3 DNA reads TGCGCCAGCAGCTTGGCCGGAGGGTTAGAAGAGACAGGTACGCAGTATTTT.

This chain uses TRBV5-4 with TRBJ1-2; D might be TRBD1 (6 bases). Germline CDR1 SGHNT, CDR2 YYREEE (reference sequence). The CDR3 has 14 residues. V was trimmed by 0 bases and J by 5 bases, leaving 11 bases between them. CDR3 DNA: TGTGCCAGCAGCTTGGGGGGGGCATGGTATGGCTACACCTTC. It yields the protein CASSLGGAWYGYTF.

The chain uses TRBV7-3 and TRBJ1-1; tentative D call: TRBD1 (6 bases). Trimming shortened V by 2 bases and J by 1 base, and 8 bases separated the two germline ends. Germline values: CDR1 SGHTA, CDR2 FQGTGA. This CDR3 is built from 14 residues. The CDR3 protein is CASSLSTGNTEAFF. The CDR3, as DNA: TGTGCCAGCAGCTTATCGACAGGGAACACTGAAGCTTTCTTT.

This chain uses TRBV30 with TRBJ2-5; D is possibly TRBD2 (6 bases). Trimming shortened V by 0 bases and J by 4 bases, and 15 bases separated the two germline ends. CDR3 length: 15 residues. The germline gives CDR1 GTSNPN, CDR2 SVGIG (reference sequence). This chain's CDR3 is CAWSVPAGIAETQYF. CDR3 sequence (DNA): TGTGCCTGGAGTGTACCGGCGGGGATCGCAGAGACCCAGTACTTC.

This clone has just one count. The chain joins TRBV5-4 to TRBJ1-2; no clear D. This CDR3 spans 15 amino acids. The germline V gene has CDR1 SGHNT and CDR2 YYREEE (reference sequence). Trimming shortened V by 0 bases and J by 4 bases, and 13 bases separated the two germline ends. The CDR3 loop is CASSLAQVGSYGYTF. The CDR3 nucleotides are TGTGCCAGCAGCTTGGCGCAGGTCGGGAGCTATGGCTACACCTTC.

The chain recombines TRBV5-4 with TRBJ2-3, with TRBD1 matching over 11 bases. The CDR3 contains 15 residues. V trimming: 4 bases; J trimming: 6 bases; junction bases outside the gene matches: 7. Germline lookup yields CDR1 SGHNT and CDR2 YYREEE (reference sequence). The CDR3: CASSLRTGGLDTQYF. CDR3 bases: TGTGCCAGCAGCCTCCGGACAGGGGGCTTGGATACGCAGTATTTT. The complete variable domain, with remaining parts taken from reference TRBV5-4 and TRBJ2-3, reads ETGVTQSPTHLIKTRGQQVTLRCSSQSGHNTVSWYQQALGQGPQFIFQYYREEENGRGNFPPRFSGLQFPNYSSELNVNALELDDSALYLCASSLRTGGLDTQYFGPGTRLTVL.

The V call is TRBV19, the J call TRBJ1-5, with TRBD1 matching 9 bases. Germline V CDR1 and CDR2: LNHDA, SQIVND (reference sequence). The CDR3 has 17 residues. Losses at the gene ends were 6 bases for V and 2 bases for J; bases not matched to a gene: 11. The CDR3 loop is CASSIPTGGAGNQPQHF. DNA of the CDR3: TGTGCCAGTAGCATACCTACAGGGGGCGCAGGCAATCAGCCCCAGCATTTT. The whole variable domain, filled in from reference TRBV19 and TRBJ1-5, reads DGGITQSPKYLFRKEGQNVTLSCEQNLNHDAMYWYRQDPGQGLRLIYYSQIVNDFQKGDIAEGYSVSREKKESFPLTVTSAQKNPTAFYLCASSIPTGGAGNQPQHFGDGTRLSIL.

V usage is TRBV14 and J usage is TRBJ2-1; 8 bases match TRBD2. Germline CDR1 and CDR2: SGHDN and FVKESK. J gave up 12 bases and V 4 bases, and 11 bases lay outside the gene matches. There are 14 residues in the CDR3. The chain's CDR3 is CASSPGISGTAQFF. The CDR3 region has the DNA TGTGCCAGCAGCCCAGGGATTAGCGGGACTGCGCAGTTCTTC.

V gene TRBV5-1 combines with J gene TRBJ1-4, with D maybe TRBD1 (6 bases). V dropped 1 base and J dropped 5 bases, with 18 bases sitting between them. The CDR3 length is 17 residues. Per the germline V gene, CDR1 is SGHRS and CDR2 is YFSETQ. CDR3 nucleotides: TGCGCCAGCAGCTTGCAAGGGGGTAGTCCCCGAAATGAAAAACTGTTTTTT. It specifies CASSLQGGSPRNEKLFF.

CDR3 sequence (DNA): TGCGCCAGCAGCTTCGGGGACGGAAACTACGAGCAGTACTTC. Translated, it gives CASSFGDGNYEQYF. The genes are TRBV5-1 and TRBJ2-7, with D perhaps assigned TRBD1 or TRBD2 (5 bases each). The CDR3 is 14 amino acids. V was cut by 2 bases and J by 3 bases, with 12 bases left in between. Germline CDR1 SGHRS, CDR2 YFSETQ.

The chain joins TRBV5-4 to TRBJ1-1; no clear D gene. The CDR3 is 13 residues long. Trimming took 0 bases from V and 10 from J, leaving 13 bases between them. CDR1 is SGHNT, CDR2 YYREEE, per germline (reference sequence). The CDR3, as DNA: TGTGCCAGCAGCTTGGAACACCTCGAGGGAGCTTTCTTT. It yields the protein CASSLEHLEGAFF.